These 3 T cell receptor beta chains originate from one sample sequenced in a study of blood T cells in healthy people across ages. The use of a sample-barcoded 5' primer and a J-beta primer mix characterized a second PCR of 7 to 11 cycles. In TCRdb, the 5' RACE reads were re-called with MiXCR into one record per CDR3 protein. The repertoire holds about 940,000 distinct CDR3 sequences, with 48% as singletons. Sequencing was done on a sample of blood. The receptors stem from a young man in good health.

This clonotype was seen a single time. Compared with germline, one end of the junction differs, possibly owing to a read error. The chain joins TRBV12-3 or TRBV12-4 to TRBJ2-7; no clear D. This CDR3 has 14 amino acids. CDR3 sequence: CASSSGQFSFEQYF. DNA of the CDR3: TGTGCCAGCAGCTCCGGTCAGTTCTCCTTCGAGCAGTACTTC.

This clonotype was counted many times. CDR3 in amino acids: CASSLGQAYGYTF. The CDR3 DNA reads as TGTGCCAGCAGTTTAGGACAGGCCTATGGCTACACCTTC. The rearrangement joins TRBV27 to TRBJ1-2; TRBD1 agrees at 7 bases. The trim removed 2 bases at V and 4 bases at J, leaving 1 base unmatched. Germline-derived CDR1 and CDR2 are MNHEY and SMNVEV (reference sequence). The CDR3 contains 13 residues.

The chain's CDR3 is CASSLGVLYGYTF. The CDR3 DNA follows: TGTGCCAGCAGTTTAGGGGTTCTCTATGGCTACACCTTC. The rearrangement links TRBV12-3 or TRBV12-4 to TRBJ1-2, with no clear D. Trimming stripped 1 base from V and 4 bases from J, with 7 bases between. The CDR3 spans 13 residues.